This T cell receptor beta chain is drawn from a study of technical replicates of blood from four donors. Profiled with immunoSEQ multiplex PCR; TCRdb holds only in-frame clones, not every one. Altogether around 63,000 clones are present, roughly 98% being singletons, with the ten largest covering about 0.16%. Germline trimming cut 3 bases from V and 4 bases from J; bases unmatched to any gene: 17. This CDR3 region has 19 residues. CDR1 and CDR2 (germline): KGHSH, LQKENI. Sample: T cells isolated from PBMCs. This receptor was obtained from a human donor in good health. The V call is TRBV18, the J call TRBJ1-2, with 10 positions matching TRBD1. The CDR3 coding sequence is TGTGCCAGCTCACCGGGAGTGCGGCCCGAGGGGACAGGGGTCTATGGCTACACCTTC. Residues: CASSPGVRPEGTGVYGYTF.